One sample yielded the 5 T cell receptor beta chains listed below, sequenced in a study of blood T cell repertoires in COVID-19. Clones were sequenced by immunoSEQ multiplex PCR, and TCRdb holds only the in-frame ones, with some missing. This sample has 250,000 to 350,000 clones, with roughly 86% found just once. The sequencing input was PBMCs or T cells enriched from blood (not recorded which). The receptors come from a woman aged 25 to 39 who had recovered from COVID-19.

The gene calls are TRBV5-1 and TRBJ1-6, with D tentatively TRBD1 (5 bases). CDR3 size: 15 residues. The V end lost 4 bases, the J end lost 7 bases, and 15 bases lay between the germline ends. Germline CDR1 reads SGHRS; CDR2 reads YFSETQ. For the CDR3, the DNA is TGCGCCAGCAGCCGGCGGCAGGGCGCGAATTCACCCCTCCACTTT. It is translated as CASSRRQGANSPLHF.

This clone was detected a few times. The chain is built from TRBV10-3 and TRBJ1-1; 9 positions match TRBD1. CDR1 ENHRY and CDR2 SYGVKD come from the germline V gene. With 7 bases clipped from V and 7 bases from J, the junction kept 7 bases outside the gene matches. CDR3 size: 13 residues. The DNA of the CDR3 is TGTGCCATCACTCCGGGACAGGGAATTGAAGCTTTCTTT. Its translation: CAITPGQGIEAFF.

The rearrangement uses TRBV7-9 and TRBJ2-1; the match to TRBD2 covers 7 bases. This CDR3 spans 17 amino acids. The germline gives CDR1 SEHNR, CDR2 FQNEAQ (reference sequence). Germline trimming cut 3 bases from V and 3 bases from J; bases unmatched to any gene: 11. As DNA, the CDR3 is TGTGCCAGCAGCTTGAAGGGCGAGCGGGGACTCTACAATGAGCAGTTCTTC. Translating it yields CASSLKGERGLYNEQFF.

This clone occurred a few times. The CDR3 sequence is CASSLTSGGSTDTQYF. CDR3 DNA: TGTGCCAGCAGCTTGACTAGCGGGGGGAGCACAGATACGCAGTATTTT. The chain joins TRBV5-6 to TRBJ2-3; 12 positions agree with TRBD2. The CDR3 runs to 16 residues. The ends lost 1 base at V and 0 bases at J; junction bases unmatched: 0. From germline, CDR1 is SGHDT and CDR2 YYEEEE.

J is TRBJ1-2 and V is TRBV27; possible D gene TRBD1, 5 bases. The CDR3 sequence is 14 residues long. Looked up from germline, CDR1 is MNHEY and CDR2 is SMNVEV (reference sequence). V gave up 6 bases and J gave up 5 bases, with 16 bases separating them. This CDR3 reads CASSLRDSGYGYTF. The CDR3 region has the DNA TGTGCCAGCAGCCTCAGGGATTCAGGGTATGGCTACACCTTC.